A single sample is the source of the 31 T cell receptor beta chains below, sequenced in a study of cytomegalovirus exposure and HLA in healthy donors. Produced via immunoSEQ multiplex PCR; TCRdb's table is partial and in-frame only. The table shows over 150,000 clones, with roughly nine tenths occurring only once. Sample: PBMCs. The receptor source for this set is a woman aged 18-29 years in good health and CMV-seropositive.

The V gene is TRBV12-5, the J gene TRBJ2-4, with D possibly TRBD1 on 5 matching bases. Trimming stripped 1 base from V and 0 bases from J, with 7 bases between. Per the germline V gene, CDR1 is LGHNT and CDR2 is FRNRAP. The CDR3 runs 15 residues. CDR3 nucleotides: TGTGCTAGTGGTTTGGGACAGCTAGCCAAAAACATTCAGTACTTC. Residues: CASGLGQLAKNIQYF.

J is TRBJ1-1 and V is TRBV7-6; 7 bases are a match to TRBD1. The CDR3 extends over 15 amino acids. The germline V gene encodes CDR1 SGHVS and CDR2 FNYEAQ. V was pared by 6 bases and J by 11 bases, with 18 bases of the junction left unmatched. Here the CDR3 reads CASRPGTAWLEGAFF. The CDR3 DNA reads as TGTGCCAGCAGGCCTGGGACAGCTTGGTTGGAGGGGGCTTTCTTT. Supplemented by reference TRBV7-6 and TRBJ1-1, the full variable domain reads GAGVSQSPRYKVTKRGQDVALRCDPISGHVSLYWYRQALGQGPEFLTYFNYEAQQDKSGLPNDRFSAERPEGSISTLTIQRTEQRDSAMYRCASRPGTAWLEGAFFGQGTRLTVV.

The chain has TRBV5-4 and TRBJ2-1; TRBD2 agrees at 12 bases. The CDR3 has 18 amino acids. V lost 0 bases, J lost 4 bases, and 8 bases stayed unmatched. The germline gives CDR1 SGHNT, CDR2 YYREEE (reference sequence). CDR3 amino acids: CASSLGLAGVLGYNEQFF. As DNA, the CDR3 is TGTGCCAGCAGCTTGGGACTAGCGGGAGTTTTGGGATACAATGAGCAGTTCTTC.

The chain couples TRBV10-3 to TRBJ2-6; unclear D gene. V was trimmed by 2 bases and J by 0 bases, leaving 8 bases between them. The CDR3 consists of 16 residues. Per the germline V gene, CDR1 is ENHRY and CDR2 is SYGVKD. CDR3 protein: CAISEDGASGANVLTF. In DNA, the CDR3 is TGTGCCATCAGTGAGGACGGAGCCTCTGGGGCCAACGTCCTGACTTTC.

V and J are TRBV7-9 and TRBJ2-5, with 8 bases identical to TRBD1. CDR3 length: 15 amino acids. Trimming at V came to 1 base and at J to 5 bases, leaving 6 bases not matched to a gene. Germline V gene sequence: CDR1 SEHNR, CDR2 FQNEAQ (reference sequence). CDR3 sequence: CASSLGTGSRETQYF. CDR3 nucleotides: TGTGCCAGCAGCTTAGGGACAGGGTCTCGGGAGACCCAGTACTTC.

This clone was detected once. This chain links TRBV29-1 with TRBJ2-1; TRBD2 matches at 8 bases. There are 13 residues in the CDR3. Germline CDR1 SQVTM, CDR2 ANQGSEA. V gave up 8 bases and J gave up 9 bases; unmatched junction bases: 12. The CDR3 bases are TGCAGCTTGGCAAGCGGGAGTTGGGGTGAGCAGTTCTTC. Amino acids: CSLASGSWGEQFF.

CDR3 protein: CASSFLGGKYNEQFF. The DNA of the CDR3 is TGTGCCAGCAGTTTCCTCGGGGGAAAGTACAATGAGCAGTTCTTC. The chain is built from TRBV27 and TRBJ2-1; a weak D match, TRBD2 (6 bases). Trimming removed 3 bases from V and 4 bases from J, with 13 bases in between. The CDR3 extends over 15 amino acids. Germline V gene data show CDR1 as MNHEY and CDR2 as SMNVEV (reference sequence).

Turning to this clone: Germline and junction disagree at one end, which may indicate a read error. The chain is built from TRBV5-1 and TRBJ1-2; possible D gene TRBD1, 6 bases. Looked up from germline, CDR1 is SGHRS and CDR2 is YFSETQ. The CDR3 totals 15 residues. As DNA, the CDR3 is TGCGCCAGCGGCTTACCAGGGGAAGCTAACTATGGCTACACCTTC. Its translation: CASGLPGEANYGYTF.

The chain employs TRBV5-4 and TRBJ2-5, with 8 bases matching TRBD1. Germline loops: CDR1 SGHNT, CDR2 YYREEE (reference sequence). CDR3 length equals 15 residues. V gave up 5 bases and J gave up 1 base; unmatched junction bases: 7. CDR3 region: CASSRGQARQETQYF. The CDR3 nucleotides read TGTGCCAGCAGTCGGGGACAGGCTCGCCAAGAGACCCAGTACTTC.

This clone is a singleton in its sample. The chain employs TRBV19 and TRBJ1-5; D is unclear. The CDR3 spans 15 residues. CDR1 is LNHDA and CDR2 is SQIVND in the germline V gene (reference sequence). V shed 5 bases and J shed 4 bases, with 15 bases lying between them. CDR3 protein: CASSSPQGANQPQHF. The CDR3 bases are TGTGCCAGTAGTTCCCCGCAAGGAGCAAATCAGCCCCAGCATTTT.

This chain links TRBV9 with TRBJ2-1, with TRBD2 identical over 7 bases. Germline loops: CDR1 SGDLS, CDR2 YYNGEE. CDR3 length: 13 residues. With V trimmed by 10 bases and J by 7 bases, 11 bases remained unmatched. For the CDR3, the DNA is TGTGCCTCCGCCAGCGCGGGAGTTAATGAGCAGTTCTTC. Translated: CASASAGVNEQFF.

This chain connects TRBV7-8 to TRBJ2-5; weak D call: TRBD2 (5 bases). The CDR3 has 14 amino acids. V was trimmed by 7 bases and J by 0 bases, leaving 12 bases between them. Germline loops: CDR1 SGHVS, CDR2 FQNEAQ. The CDR3 reads CASTELVDQETQYF. As DNA, the CDR3 is TGTGCCAGCACCGAACTAGTCGACCAAGAGACCCAGTACTTC.

The gene calls are TRBV9 and TRBJ2-1, with 11 bases lining up with TRBD2. Trimming removed 0 bases from V and 8 bases from J; junction bases left unmatched: 10. The CDR3 contains 17 residues. CDR1 and CDR2 (germline): SGDLS, YYNGEE. The CDR3 nucleotides are TGTGCCAGCAGCGTAGTAGCGGGAGGGCCGGGGATCCATGAGCAGTTCTTC. This codes for CASSVVAGGPGIHEQFF.

This clone has just one count. V gene TRBV5-1 combines with J gene TRBJ2-1; 10 bases map to TRBD1. The junction had 9 bases not matched to a gene; V was cut back by 1 base and J by 5 bases. The CDR3 runs 17 residues. Per the germline V gene, CDR1 is SGHRS and CDR2 is YFSETQ. This CDR3 reads CASSLSPGQGLHNEQFF. CDR3 sequence (DNA): TGCGCCAGCAGCTTGTCTCCGGGACAGGGGCTTCACAATGAGCAGTTCTTC.

The J gene is TRBJ2-1, the V gene TRBV4-3, with 10 bases aligning to TRBD1. V gave up 3 bases and J gave up 6 bases; unmatched junction bases: 8. Germline V gene data show CDR1 as LGHNA and CDR2 as YSLEER. This CDR3 is built from 16 residues. CDR3 bases: TGCGCCAGCAGCCAGGGGGGACAGGGGCCCTTCAATGAGCAGTTCTTC. This translates into CASSQGGQGPFNEQFF.

V is TRBV9 and J is TRBJ1-2; 8 positions match TRBD1. The CDR3 contains 15 residues. CDR1 is SGDLS, CDR2 YYNGEE, per germline. The V gene end was trimmed by 0 bases and the J gene end by 4 bases; junction bases not matched to a gene: 5. Here the CDR3 reads CASSVGRTGFYGYTF. CDR3 in DNA: TGTGCCAGCAGCGTAGGGAGGACAGGGTTCTATGGCTACACCTTC.

This rearrangement joins TRBV19 to TRBJ1-2, with D perhaps matching TRBD1 (5 bases). Trimming took 7 bases from V and 5 from J, leaving 26 bases between them. CDR1 is LNHDA, CDR2 SQIVND, per germline (reference sequence). The CDR3 is 17 residues long. CDR3 DNA sequence: TGTGCCAGTACCCCACCGTCGGGCACCGGGGGGAGTTATGGCTACACCTTC. This codes for CASTPPSGTGGSYGYTF.

The chain joins TRBV5-1 to TRBJ2-3; D uncertain. Trimming took 2 bases from V and 1 from J, leaving 17 bases between them. The CDR3 loop spans 17 amino acids. The germline V gene encodes CDR1 SGHRS and CDR2 YFSETQ. Written as DNA, the CDR3 is TGCGCCAGCAGCTTATCGAGGTCTAAGCTAGGCACAGATACGCAGTATTTT. Protein sequence: CASSLSRSKLGTDTQYF.

This clone showed up just a few times. The chain employs TRBV6-1 and TRBJ2-7, with TRBD2 identical over 7 bases. Germline CDR1 MNHNS, CDR2 SASEGT. Trimming cost V 4 bases and J 4 bases; bases outside gene matches: 10. The CDR3 has 15 amino acids. The CDR3 coding sequence is TGTGCCAGCAGTGGGGGGAGGGGTAGATGGTACGAGCAGTACTTC. Amino acids: CASSGGRGRWYEQYF.

This clone was counted once. The chain carries TRBV4-2 and TRBJ1-1; 9 bases fit TRBD1. This CDR3 is built from 20 residues. Germline values: CDR1 LGHNA, CDR2 YNFKEQ. The junction had 16 bases not matched to a gene; V was cut back by 0 bases and J by 2 bases. CDR3 sequence: CASSQDLNSHRGRKNTEAFF. Written as DNA, the CDR3 is TGTGCCAGCAGCCAAGATTTAAATAGCCACAGGGGGCGGAAAAACACTGAAGCTTTCTTT.

Only one count was recorded for this clone. V usage is TRBV4-3 and J usage is TRBJ2-1; D may be TRBD1 (5 bases). Germline V gives CDR1 LGHNA, CDR2 YSLEER. With 0 bases removed from V and 5 bases from J, the gap between germline ends came to 14 bases. This CDR3 has 16 amino acids. Written as DNA, the CDR3 is TGCGCCAGCAGCCAAGATAGTTGGCAGGGTCACAATGAGCAGTTCTTC. Translation gives CASSQDSWQGHNEQFF.

This clone appeared once. The chain joins TRBV6-1 to TRBJ2-7; 11 bases fit TRBD2. With 10 bases clipped from V and 4 bases from J, the junction kept 3 bases outside the gene matches. The CDR3 loop spans 12 amino acids. The V gene's germline CDR1 is MNHNS and CDR2 SASEGT. Here the CDR3 reads CAITSGRYEQYF. The CDR3, as DNA: TGTGCCATCACTAGCGGGAGATACGAGCAGTACTTC.

Only a few counts were recorded for this clone. V usage is TRBV13 and J usage is TRBJ1-4, with 7 positions matching TRBD1. Looked up from germline, CDR1 is PRHDT and CDR2 is FYEKMQ (reference sequence). J was trimmed by 8 bases and V by 4 bases; bases with no gene match: 10. This CDR3 spans 15 amino acids. CDR3 coding DNA: TGTGCCAGCAGCTGGCCCGGGACAGCTGGGGAAAAACTGTTTTTT. The encoded protein is CASSWPGTAGEKLFF.

The rearrangement joins TRBV19 to TRBJ1-2; D uncertain. The CDR3 has 12 residues. In germline, CDR1 is LNHDA, CDR2 SQIVND (reference sequence). Trimming stripped 8 bases from V and 5 bases from J, with 12 bases between. Written as DNA, the CDR3 is TGTGCCAGTGTTAACAGACATTATGGCTACACCTTC. This encodes CASVNRHYGYTF.

The chain couples TRBV6-6 to TRBJ1-3; TRBD1 matches at 7 bases. Trimming took 5 bases from V and 2 from J; bases not matched to a gene: 9. Germline V CDR1 and CDR2: MNHNY, SVGAGI (reference sequence). The CDR3 is made up of 16 amino acids. This CDR3 is CASSLPTGQAGNTIYF. The CDR3 nucleotides read TGTGCCAGCAGTCTTCCGACAGGGCAGGCTGGAAACACCATATATTTT.

The chain employs TRBV5-1 and TRBJ2-7; D is possibly TRBD2 (5 bases). CDR1 SGHRS and CDR2 YFSETQ come from the germline V gene. The CDR3 runs to 14 residues. The V gene lost 0 bases and the J gene lost 2 bases, with 9 bases spanning the gap. The CDR3 protein is CASSLVGETYEQYF. DNA of the CDR3: TGCGCCAGCAGCTTGGTGGGAGAGACCTACGAGCAGTACTTC. The entire variable domain, with the rest obtained from reference TRBV5-1 and TRBJ2-7, is as follows: KAGVTQTPRYLIKTRGQQVTLSCSPISGHRSVSWYQQTPGQGLQFLFEYFSETQRNKGNFPGRFSGRQFSNSRSEMNVSTLELGDSALYLCASSLVGETYEQYFGPGTRLTVT.

The chain links TRBV5-4 to TRBJ1-3; TRBD1 might be the D (5 bases). CDR1 and CDR2 (germline): SGHNT, YYREEE (reference sequence). V lost 3 bases and J lost 8, with 18 bases in between. This CDR3 region has 15 residues. Here the CDR3 DNA reads TGTGCCAGCAGCTCCCCGAAGGCAGGGCAAGACACCATATATTTT. It is translated as CASSSPKAGQDTIYF. Drawing the rest from reference TRBV5-4 and TRBJ1-3, the complete variable domain is ETGVTQSPTHLIKTRGQQVTLRCSSQSGHNTVSWYQQALGQGPQFIFQYYREEENGRGNFPPRFSGLQFPNYSSELNVNALELDDSALYLCASSSPKAGQDTIYFGEGSWLTVV.

V usage is TRBV10-1 and J usage is TRBJ2-3, with 7 positions matching TRBD2. V lost 5 bases and J lost 5; bases outside the gene matches: 7. Germline V gene sequence: CDR1 WNHNN, CDR2 SYGVQD (reference sequence). This CDR3 comprises 14 residues. For the CDR3, the DNA is TGCGCCAGCAGTATCGCGGGAGTCCAAGATACGCAGTATTTT. It translates to CASSIAGVQDTQYF.

The chain has TRBV29-1 and TRBJ1-5, with 7 bases that match TRBD1. Germline-derived CDR1 and CDR2 are SQVTM and ANQGSEA. The CDR3 loop spans 13 amino acids. Trimming removed 7 bases from V and 4 bases from J; junction bases left unmatched: 7. This CDR3 reads CSEGRGENQPQHF. The DNA of the CDR3 is TGCAGCGAAGGCAGGGGGGAAAATCAGCCCCAGCATTTT.

The rearrangement uses TRBV30 and TRBJ2-3; TRBD1 aligns across 7 bases. V lost 2 bases, J lost 0 bases, and 8 bases stayed unmatched. The CDR3 length is 16 residues. CDR1 and CDR2 from the germline V gene are GTSNPN and SVGIG (reference sequence). The CDR3 region is CAWSTGQRTSTDTQYF. The CDR3 DNA reads TGTGCCTGGAGTACGGGACAGCGAACTAGCACAGATACGCAGTATTTT.

The gene calls are TRBV11-2 and TRBJ2-1; 9 nucleotides agree with TRBD1. The germline V gene has CDR1 SGHAT and CDR2 FQNNGV. The CDR3 runs to 17 residues. Trimming removed 3 bases from V and 1 base from J; junction bases left unmatched: 7. The CDR3 sequence: CASSFNPTGGSYNEQFF. For the CDR3, the DNA is TGTGCCAGCAGCTTTAATCCGACAGGGGGATCCTACAATGAGCAGTTCTTC.